Shown below are 27 T cell receptor beta chains from a single sample sequenced in a study of blood T cells in healthy people across ages. Then a second PCR, running roughly 6 to 11 cycles, was carried out with a sample-barcoded 5' primer and a J-beta primer mix. MiXCR, applied by TCRdb to the 5' RACE reads, yields one record per CDR3 protein. The repertoire holds about 290,000 distinct CDR3 sequences, with 27% as singletons. Sequencing was carried out using blood. These receptor sequences come from a woman between 65 and 79 years old in good health.

The chain carries TRBV11-2 and TRBJ2-5; D unclear. Matching the DNA end better, TRBJ2-1 makes the J call doubtful. There are 19 residues in the CDR3. The V gene's germline CDR1 is SGHAT and CDR2 FQNNGV. Written as DNA, the CDR3 is TGTGCCAGCAGCTCACATCTGCGGTTGGCCGGCGGCCAAAGAAATGAGCAGTTCTTC. Translating it yields CASSSHLRLAGGQRNEQFF.

The chain has TRBV28 and TRBJ2-2; no clear D. The CDR3 spans 13 residues. Germline V CDR1 and CDR2: MDHEN, SYDVKM. Trimming took 6 bases from V and 5 from J, leaving 10 bases between them. As DNA, the CDR3 is TGTGCCAGCAGCCCCCATTTGACCGGGGAGCTGTTTTTT. This sequence encodes CASSPHLTGELFF.

This clonotype was found a few times. The rearrangement links TRBV7-9 to TRBJ2-5, with 9 bases that match TRBD2. The J call may not be correct, given that the DNA end is closer to TRBJ2-1. The germline CDR1 and CDR2 sequences are SEHNR and FQNEAQ (reference sequence). The CDR3 spans 15 residues. CDR3 nucleotide sequence: TGTGCCAGCAGCTTGGCGGGAGGGCCCTCCCATGAGCAGTTCTTC. Its translation is CASSLAGGPSHEQFF.

The rearrangement joins TRBV5-1 to TRBJ1-1, with 8 bases lining up with TRBD1. Germline V CDR1 and CDR2: SGHRS, YFSETQ. With V trimmed by 4 bases and J by 7 bases, 9 bases remained unmatched. CDR3 size: 14 residues. Written as DNA, the CDR3 is TGCGCCAGCAGCCTATCAACAGGGGGACTTGAAGCTTTCTTT. Its translation: CASSLSTGGLEAFF. The complete variable domain, with remaining parts taken from reference TRBV5-1 and TRBJ1-1, reads KAGVTQTPRYLIKTRGQQVTLSCSPISGHRSVSWYQQTPGQGLQFLFEYFSETQRNKGNFPGRFSGRQFSNSRSEMNVSTLELGDSALYLCASSLSTGGLEAFFGQGTRLTVV.

The V gene is TRBV28, the J gene TRBJ2-7; 8 bases map to TRBD1. Trimming removed 2 bases from V and 5 bases from J; junction bases left unmatched: 8. Germline CDR1 is MDHEN and CDR2 is SYDVKM. This CDR3 comprises 15 residues. CDR3 nucleotide sequence: TGTGCCAGCAGTTTAACGGCAGGGGGCCGGAACGAGCAGTACTTC. Its translation: CASSLTAGGRNEQYF.

This clonotype was seen ten or more times. The chain uses TRBV5-1 and TRBJ2-1, with 7 nucleotides matching TRBD2. This CDR3 contains 15 residues. Germline CDR1 reads SGHRS; CDR2 reads YFSETQ. The junction had 7 bases not matched to a gene; V was cut back by 2 bases and J by 5 bases. This CDR3 reads CASSFRLAVNNEQFF. CDR3 DNA: TGCGCCAGCAGCTTTAGGCTAGCGGTGAACAATGAGCAGTTCTTC. The whole variable domain, remainder taken from reference TRBV5-1 and TRBJ2-1, is KAGVTQTPRYLIKTRGQQVTLSCSPISGHRSVSWYQQTPGQGLQFLFEYFSETQRNKGNFPGRFSGRQFSNSRSEMNVSTLELGDSALYLCASSFRLAVNNEQFFGPGTRLTVL.

This clonotype has just a few counts. The V call is TRBV28, the J call TRBJ1-1; D may be TRBD1 (5 bases). Deletions cut 6 bases from V and 1 base from J, with 18 bases between. The CDR3 runs to 16 residues. Germline loops: CDR1 MDHEN, CDR2 SYDVKM. This CDR3 reads CASRPLLGGGNTEAFF. CDR3 nucleotides: TGTGCCAGCAGACCACTTTTGGGGGGTGGGAACACTGAAGCTTTCTTT.

This rearrangement joins TRBV12-3 or TRBV12-4 to TRBJ1-1, with no clear D. V lost 5 bases, J lost 1 base, and 14 bases lay in between. This CDR3 has 15 amino acids. CDR3 loop: CASSIYRTGNTEAFF. CDR3 nucleotide sequence: TGTGCCAGCAGTATCTACCGGACGGGGAACACTGAAGCTTTCTTT.

This sequence joins TRBV12-3 or TRBV12-4 and TRBJ2-5, with TRBD1 matching over 7 bases. Trimming at V came to 7 bases and at J to 4 bases, leaving 6 bases not matched to a gene. The CDR3 consists of 13 residues. The CDR3 region is CASNPTGSETQYF. As DNA, the CDR3 is TGTGCCAGCAACCCGACAGGGTCAGAGACCCAGTACTTC.

The V gene is TRBV12-3 or TRBV12-4, the J gene TRBJ2-5, with a possible D match to TRBD2 (6 bases). Trimming stripped 8 bases from V and 0 bases from J, with 10 bases between. This CDR3 region has 13 residues. This chain's CDR3 is CASGRLDQETQYF. Written as DNA, the CDR3 is TGTGCCAGCGGAAGACTAGACCAAGAGACCCAGTACTTC.

The chain recombines TRBV6-2 or TRBV6-3 with TRBJ2-7; D possibly corresponds to TRBD2 (6 bases). Germline assignment: CDR1 MNHEY and CDR2 SVGEGT. Trimming cost V 2 bases and J 3 bases, with 14 bases left between them. The CDR3 covers 15 residues. Here the CDR3 reads CASSYPSSAIYEQYF. The CDR3 DNA reads TGTGCCAGCAGTTACCCCTCTAGCGCGATCTACGAGCAGTACTTC.

This clonotype came up a few times. The CDR3 nucleotides are TGCGCCAGCAGCCCGAGTGCGGGGAGATACAATGAGCAGTTCTTC. Translating gives CASSPSAGRYNEQFF. The chain couples TRBV4-3 to TRBJ2-1; maybe TRBD2 (6 bases). The germline CDR1 and CDR2 sequences are LGHNA and YSLEER. The CDR3 has 15 amino acids. V dropped 4 bases and J dropped 4 bases, with 14 bases sitting between them.

Comments on this clonotype: One end of the junction varies from germline; a read error may be responsible. The J gene is TRBJ1-1, the V gene TRBV29-1; D is perhaps TRBD1 (5 bases). The CDR3 is 15 residues long. Germline V gene sequence: CDR1 SQVTM, CDR2 ANQGSEA. The CDR3 loop is CSGEGESGMNTEAFF. Here the CDR3 DNA reads TGCAGCGGTGAAGGGGAATCGGGAATGAACACTGAAGCTTTCTTT.

In its sample, this clonotype was seen a few times. V gene TRBV27 combines with J gene TRBJ2-7, with D unclear. The CDR3 covers 15 residues. V lost 3 bases and J lost 0, with 12 bases in between. Germline V CDR1 and CDR2: MNHEY, SMNVEV (reference sequence). The CDR3 loop is CASSFVFSSSYEQYF. The CDR3 nucleotides are TGTGCCAGCAGTTTTGTTTTCTCCTCCTCCTACGAGCAGTACTTC.

This clonotype appeared a single time. The rearrangement uses TRBV18 and TRBJ1-1; D remains unclear. Trimming took 5 bases from V and 1 from J, leaving 11 bases between them. The CDR3 totals 14 residues. Per germline, CDR1 KGHSH and CDR2 LQKENI. In DNA, the CDR3 is TGTGCCAGCTCATCAAATCCGTCGAACACTGAAGCTTTCTTT. Protein sequence: CASSSNPSNTEAFF.

This clonotype showed up just a few times. V gene TRBV20-1 combines with J gene TRBJ2-2; weak D call: TRBD2 (6 bases). The CDR3 sequence is 12 residues long. The V gene lost 3 bases and the J gene lost 6 bases, with 8 bases spanning the gap. Germline-derived CDR1 and CDR2 are DFQATT and SNEGSKA (reference sequence). CDR3 sequence (DNA): TGCAGTGCTAGGGGGGGACCCGGGGAGCTGTTTTTT. Protein sequence: CSARGGPGELFF.

This clonotype has just one count. The chain uses TRBV21-1 and TRBJ2-3. TRBV21-1 is classified as a pseudogene. This CDR3 is 14 amino acids long. The CDR3 DNA reads TGTGCCTGCAGCACATTATCCCCCACAGATACGCAGTATTTT. The encoded protein is CACSTLSPTDTQYF.

About this clonotype: One end of the junction fails to match germline, which may point to a read error. V and J are TRBV27 and TRBJ1-2; D unresolved. The CDR3 runs to 13 residues. The V gene's germline CDR1 is MNHEY and CDR2 SMNVEV (reference sequence). The CDR3, as DNA: TGTGCCAGCAGTTCCCGTAGAGGGCATGGCTACGCCTTC. It yields the protein CASSSRRGHGYAF.

The J gene is TRBJ1-5, the V gene TRBV12-3 or TRBV12-4; 9 nucleotides match TRBD1. The J segment lost 4 bases and the V segment lost 6 bases, leaving 4 bases of the junction unmatched. This CDR3 has 14 residues. CDR3 nucleotide sequence: TGTGCCAGCAGCAAAGGGACAGGGAATCAGCCCCAGCATTTT. Its translation is CASSKGTGNQPQHF.

The J gene is TRBJ2-3, the V gene TRBV4-1, with D possibly being TRBD1 or TRBD2 (5 bases each). CDR1 and CDR2 (germline): MGHRA, YSYEKL. With 3 bases removed from V and 3 bases from J, the gap between germline ends came to 22 bases. The CDR3 spans 18 residues. CDR3 in amino acids: CASSQSGNPRGSTDTQYF. The CDR3 DNA reads as TGCGCCAGCAGCCAGAGCGGAAACCCCCGGGGCAGTACAGATACGCAGTATTTT.

The sample holds a few counts of this clonotype. This sequence joins TRBV7-9 and TRBJ1-6; D is ambiguous. Germline V gene sequence: CDR1 SEHNR, CDR2 FQNEAQ (reference sequence). CDR3 length: 15 residues. With 0 bases removed from V and 1 base from J, the gap between germline ends came to 4 bases. CDR3 amino acids: CASSLAGSYNSPLHF. Here the CDR3 DNA reads TGTGCCAGCAGCTTAGCAGGGTCCTATAATTCACCCCTCCACTTT.

The chain has TRBV28 and TRBJ2-3; D gene ambiguous. The ends were cut back, 10 bases at V and 2 bases at J, with 16 bases in the middle. The CDR3 has 14 amino acids. Germline V lookup: CDR1 MDHEN, CDR2 SYDVKM. The CDR3 coding sequence is TGTGCCACCTTCCAGCTGCGTTCCACAGATACGCAGTATTTT. It translates to CATFQLRSTDTQYF.

Concerning this clonotype itself: Since no conserved phenylalanine or tryptophan closes the CDR3, a read error is the likely cause. The chain carries TRBV10-3 and TRBJ1-2; 8 bases fit TRBD1. V was pared by 6 bases and J by 6 bases, with 6 bases of the junction left unmatched. The CDR3 has 13 amino acids. CDR1 is ENHRY and CDR2 is SYGVKD in the germline V gene. CDR3 sequence (DNA): TGTGCCATCAGATCCGCAGGGGGCGATGGCTACACCTTA. Translation gives CAIRSAGGDGYTL.

This chain uses TRBV2 with TRBJ2-5; D remains unclear. CDR1 and CDR2 from the germline V gene are SNHLY and FYNNEI. There are 15 residues in the CDR3. V dropped 2 bases and J dropped 4 bases, with 14 bases sitting between them. The CDR3 DNA is TGTGCCAGCAGTGAAAGGGATCGCAGGCGAGAGACCCAGTACTTC. Its protein is CASSERDRRRETQYF. The complete variable domain, with remaining parts taken from reference TRBV2 and TRBJ2-5, reads EPEVTQTPSHQVTQMGQEVILRCVPISNHLYFYWYRQILGQKVEFLVSFYNNEISEKSEIFDDQFSVERPDGSNFTLKIRSTKLEDSAMYFCASSERDRRRETQYFGPGTRLLVL.

The V call is TRBV7-1, the J call TRBJ2-1; D is possibly TRBD1 (5 bases). TRBV7-1 is reported as an ORF; its role is uncertain. The CDR3 contains 19 residues. Trimming left V 3 bases short and J 5 bases short, with 26 bases between. The CDR3 sequence: CASSSSTPNAQGFHNEQFF. CDR3 nucleotides: TGTGCCAGCAGCTCCTCTACCCCTAATGCCCAGGGATTCCACAATGAGCAGTTCTTC.

V usage is TRBV12-3 or TRBV12-4 and J usage is TRBJ1-6; no clear D gene. CDR3 length: 11 amino acids. V lost 6 bases to trimming and J lost 14 bases, with 11 bases between them. The CDR3 region is CASSQRGALHF. The CDR3 DNA is TGTGCCAGCAGCCAACGTGGGGCCCTCCACTTT.

V usage is TRBV18 and J usage is TRBJ1-4, with no clear D. The V gene's germline CDR1 is KGHSH and CDR2 LQKENI. V lost 2 bases and J 7 bases, leaving 17 bases between the germline ends. The CDR3 is 16 residues long. The CDR3 protein is CASSPLHQTSGEKLFF. CDR3 DNA: TGTGCCAGCTCACCATTACATCAGACAAGCGGTGAAAAACTGTTTTTT.